The entry below gives a single TCR beta chain sequence along with its context. Its specificity is unknown. The assay was immunoSEQ multiplex PCR, and TCRdb's table has in-frame clones only and misses some. The data hold around 250,000 clones, with roughly 89% observed a single time. The sample is drawn from a study of cytomegalovirus exposure and HLA in healthy donors. Study in general: A later analysis reported the 90 to 150 validation repertoires used the same platform as the 550 to 700 first-cohort repertoires. Study-wide results and caveats: According to the study, about 180 TCR beta chains were cytomegalovirus-associated. TCR clusters originating in the first cohort tended to co-occur in the 120 validation repertoires, according to a later analysis.

The length of the CDR3 is 15 residues. Trimming left V 0 bases short and J 2 bases short, with 12 bases between. Germline V CDR1 and CDR2: SGDLS, YYNGEE. The material sequenced was PBMCs. The chain joins TRBV9 to TRBJ2-7, with a tentative D call TRBD1 (6 bases). The receptor was derived from a woman under 30 in good health and CMV-seronegative. The CDR3 loop reads CASSVGPGVPYEQYF. DNA for the CDR3: TGTGCCAGCAGCGTAGGTCCAGGGGTCCCCTACGAGCAGTACTTC.